This T cell receptor (beta chain) was observed in a study of T cell responses to AZD1222 COVID-19 vaccine. The length of the CDR3 is 15 residues. The germline gives CDR1 SGHAT, CDR2 FQNNGV. V dropped 5 bases and J dropped 6; count of bases not matched to a gene: 3. This clone was detected once. Measured with immunoSEQ multiplex PCR; TCRdb has only the in-frame clones, and not every one. Found here are about 180,000 clones, just over 85% of them singletons; the top ten hold about 8%. V usage is TRBV11-2 and J usage is TRBJ2-1; 14 positions match TRBD2. This sample comprised peripheral blood, obtained on day 0 of AZD1222 vaccination. This sequence was found in an adult in good health. The CDR3 DNA reads TGTGCCAGCAGCCTGACTAGCGGGGGGGCCAATGAGCAGTTCTTC. Its protein product is CASSLTSGGANEQFF.